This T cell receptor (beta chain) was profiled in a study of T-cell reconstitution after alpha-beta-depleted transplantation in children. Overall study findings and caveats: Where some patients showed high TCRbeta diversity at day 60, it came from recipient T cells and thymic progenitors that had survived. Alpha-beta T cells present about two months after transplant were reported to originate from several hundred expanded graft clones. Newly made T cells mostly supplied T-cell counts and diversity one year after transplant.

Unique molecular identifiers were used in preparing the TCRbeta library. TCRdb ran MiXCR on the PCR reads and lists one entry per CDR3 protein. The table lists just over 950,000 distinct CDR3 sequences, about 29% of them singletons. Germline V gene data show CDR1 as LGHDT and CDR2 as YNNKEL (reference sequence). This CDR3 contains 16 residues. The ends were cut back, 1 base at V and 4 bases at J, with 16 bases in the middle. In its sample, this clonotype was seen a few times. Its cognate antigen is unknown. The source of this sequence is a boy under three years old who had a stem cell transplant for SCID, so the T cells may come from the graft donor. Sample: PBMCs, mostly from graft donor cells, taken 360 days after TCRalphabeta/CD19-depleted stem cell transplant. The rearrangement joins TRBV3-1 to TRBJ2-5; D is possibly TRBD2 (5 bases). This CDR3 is CASSQARIGRGETQYF. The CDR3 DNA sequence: TGTGCCAGCAGCCAAGCTCGCATTGGGAGAGGAGAGACCCAGTACTTC.